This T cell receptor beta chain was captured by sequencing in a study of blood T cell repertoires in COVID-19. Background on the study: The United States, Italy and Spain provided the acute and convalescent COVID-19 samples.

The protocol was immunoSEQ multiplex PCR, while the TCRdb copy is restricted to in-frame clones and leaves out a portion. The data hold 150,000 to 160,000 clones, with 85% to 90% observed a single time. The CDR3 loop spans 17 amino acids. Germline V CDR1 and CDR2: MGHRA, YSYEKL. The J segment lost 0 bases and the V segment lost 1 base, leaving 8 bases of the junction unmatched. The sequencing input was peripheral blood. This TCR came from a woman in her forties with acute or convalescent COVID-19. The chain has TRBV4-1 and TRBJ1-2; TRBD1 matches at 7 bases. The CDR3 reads CASSQVVVGQANYGYTF. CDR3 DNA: TGCGCCAGCAGCCAAGTTGTGGTTGGACAGGCTAACTATGGCTACACCTTC.